The next 22 T cell receptor beta chains were all read from a single sample in a study of blood T cell repertoires in COVID-19. The repertoire was sequenced with immunoSEQ multiplex PCR; TCRdb's copy has only in-frame clones and lacks some. This sample has 100,000 or so clones, with approximately 82% found just once. Sequences were obtained from peripheral blood. The source of these receptors is a man between 60 and 70 years old with acute or convalescent COVID-19.

The chain couples TRBV10-3 to TRBJ1-2; 7 bases agree with TRBD1. The CDR3 loop spans 15 amino acids. Germline lookup yields CDR1 ENHRY and CDR2 SYGVKD. The ends lost 6 bases at V and 4 bases at J; junction bases unmatched: 11. The CDR3 loop reads CAISGQAPHSYGYTF. The CDR3 bases are TGTGCCATCAGCGGACAGGCTCCACATTCCTATGGCTACACCTTC.

The chain employs TRBV12-3 or TRBV12-4 and TRBJ1-1; D gene ambiguous. The CDR3 sequence is 11 residues long. V was pared by 1 base and J by 11 bases, with 8 bases between. The CDR3 region is CASSLVGDAFF. CDR3 nucleotide sequence: TGTGCCAGCAGTTTAGTAGGAGACGCTTTCTTT.

V usage is TRBV6-5 and J usage is TRBJ2-7; TRBD1 agrees at 9 bases. The CDR3 has 14 residues. Germline CDR1 MNHEY, CDR2 SVGAGI. The trim removed 7 bases at V and 4 bases at J, leaving 8 bases unmatched. CDR3 protein: CASTIQGARYEQYF. The CDR3 region has the DNA TGTGCCAGCACCATACAGGGGGCCCGGTACGAGCAGTACTTC.

This chain links TRBV5-1 with TRBJ1-4, with 9 bases fitting TRBD1. The length of the CDR3 is 19 residues. Unmatched junction bases numbered 15, after V lost 4 bases and J lost 2 bases. Per germline, CDR1 SGHRS and CDR2 YFSETQ. CDR3 nucleotides: TGCGCCAGCAGCCCCTTCTTAACAGGGGGCATGGGTACTAATGAAAAACTGTTTTTT. Amino acid sequence: CASSPFLTGGMGTNEKLFF.

The genes are TRBV6-5 and TRBJ2-7; TRBD1 aligns across 7 bases. Germline V lookup: CDR1 MNHEY, CDR2 SVGAGI. V lost 6 bases and J lost 6; bases outside the gene matches: 11. The CDR3 is 14 residues long. The CDR3 DNA sequence: TGTGCCAGCAGCCCGACAGGGAAGATACTCGAGCAGTACTTC. It translates to CASSPTGKILEQYF.

This clone was seen only a few times. The chain couples TRBV18 to TRBJ1-1; D possibly corresponds to TRBD1 (6 bases). CDR3 length: 18 residues. Germline CDR1 reads KGHSH; CDR2 reads LQKENI. Trimming took off 4 bases at V and 3 bases at J, with 24 bases between the two ends. DNA for the CDR3: TGTGCCAGCTCACGGACCCCAACAGGGAAGGGAGTGGACACTGAAGCTTTCTTT. This encodes CASSRTPTGKGVDTEAFF.

The genes are TRBV27 and TRBJ2-5; D is perhaps TRBD1 (6 bases). The CDR3 sequence is 13 residues long. The germline CDR1 and CDR2 sequences are MNHEY and SMNVEV (reference sequence). The V end lost 8 bases, the J end lost 5 bases, and 15 bases lay between the germline ends. DNA of the CDR3: TGTGCCAGCGCTTTAGGGGGTTGGGAGACCCAGTACTTC. Amino acid sequence: CASALGGWETQYF.

V and J are TRBV4-3 and TRBJ1-1; TRBD1 might be the D (5 bases). The CDR3 sequence is 15 residues long. CDR1 and CDR2 (germline): LGHNA, YSLEER. Between the trimmed V and J ends, which lost 2 bases and 3 bases, there was a span of 13 bases. The CDR3: CASSQHDGGYTEAFF. The DNA of the CDR3 is TGCGCCAGCAGCCAACATGACGGGGGATACACTGAAGCTTTCTTT.

V and J are TRBV19 and TRBJ1-2; D uncertain. The CDR3 runs to 15 residues. In germline, CDR1 is LNHDA, CDR2 SQIVND (reference sequence). V was pared by 4 bases and J by 1 base, with 13 bases between. The CDR3 DNA sequence: TGTGCCAGTAGTACGCTCTCTAGCAATAACTATGGCTACACCTTC. It codes for CASSTLSSNNYGYTF.

This chain joins TRBV7-2 and TRBJ1-1; no definite D call. Germline CDR1 SGHTA, CDR2 FQGNSA. The CDR3 contains 12 residues. V was pared by 5 bases and J by 3 bases, with 7 bases between. CDR3 DNA sequence: TGTGCCAGCAGCCTGACTGACACTGAAGCTTTCTTT. It translates to CASSLTDTEAFF.

The chain is built from TRBV6-5 and TRBJ2-3; no definite D call. The CDR3 is 15 amino acids. CDR1 and CDR2 from the germline V gene are MNHEY and SVGAGI. V was cut by 3 bases and J by 0 bases, with 10 bases left in between. CDR3 amino acids: CASSYGPTSTDTQYF. DNA of the CDR3: TGTGCCAGCAGTTATGGGCCAACCAGCACAGATACGCAGTATTTT.

The chain combines TRBV9 with TRBJ1-4; D remains ambiguous. This CDR3 contains 14 residues. Germline lookup yields CDR1 SGDLS and CDR2 YYNGEE. V was cut by 0 bases and J by 0 bases, with 3 bases left in between. The CDR3 DNA reads as TGTGCCAGCAGCGTAGCGGCAACTAATGAAAAACTGTTTTTT. Translation gives CASSVAATNEKLFF.

By proportion, this clone is medium-sized. The chain carries TRBV10-2 and TRBJ1-1; D is uncertain. The CDR3 loop spans 13 amino acids. Germline CDR1 reads WSHSY; CDR2 reads SAAADI. Trimming left V 0 bases short and J 10 bases short, with 12 bases between. CDR3 DNA: TGCGCCAGCAGTGAGTCGACCAGGATTAGAGCTTTCTTT. Its translation is CASSESTRIRAFF.

The rearrangement uses TRBV7-2 and TRBJ2-3, with D maybe TRBD2 (6 bases). The CDR3 extends over 14 amino acids. From germline, CDR1 is SGHTA and CDR2 FQGNSA. V was cut by 2 bases and J by 6 bases, with 12 bases left in between. In DNA form, the CDR3 reads TGTGCCAGCAGCTTACGGCAGGGAGGTGATACGCAGTATTTT. Amino acid sequence: CASSLRQGGDTQYF. The variable domain in full, completed from reference TRBV7-2 and TRBJ2-3, reads GAGVSQSPSNKVTEKGKDVELRCDPISGHTALYWYRQSLGQGLEFLIYFQGNSAPDKSGLPSDRFSAERTGGSVSTLTIQRTQQEDSAVYLCASSLRQGGDTQYFGPGTRLTVL.

V and J are TRBV1 and TRBJ2-7; the table's D call, TRBD2, has no DNA check behind it. TRBV1 is a pseudogene locus. The CDR3 length is 18 residues. In DNA form, the CDR3 reads TGCACCAGCAGCCAAGATTCAGGGGTAAAGGGACTAGAATACGAGCAGTACGTC. Protein sequence: CTSSQDSGVKGLEYEQYV.

The V and J genes are TRBV11-2 and TRBJ1-1, with 12 bases matching TRBD1. Per the germline V gene, CDR1 is SGHAT and CDR2 is FQNNGV. This CDR3 is built from 16 residues. V shed 5 bases and J 8 bases; nucleotides not matched to a gene: 12. CDR3 sequence reads: CASSTSGTGGAKEAFF. In DNA form, the CDR3 reads TGTGCCAGCAGCACTAGCGGGACAGGGGGCGCGAAGGAAGCTTTCTTT.

Only one count was recorded for this clone. The gene calls are TRBV2 and TRBJ2-6; D may be TRBD1 (5 bases). CDR3 length: 18 residues. V was trimmed by 6 bases and J by 0 bases, leaving 18 bases between them. The germline CDR1 and CDR2 sequences are SNHLY and FYNNEI. The CDR3 DNA reads TGTGCCAGCAGGTGGACGGATGGGGCCTTCTCTGGGGCCAACGTCCTGACTTTC. This translates into CASRWTDGAFSGANVLTF.

This clone was detected once. The CDR3 is CASSIGVGLGPGANVLTF. CDR3 nucleotides: TGTGCCAGCAGCATAGGAGTGGGGCTGGGCCCTGGGGCCAACGTCCTGACTTTC. The chain recombines TRBV5-6 with TRBJ2-6, with a tentative D call TRBD1 (5 bases). With 4 bases removed from V and 2 bases from J, the gap between germline ends came to 19 bases. CDR1 SGHDT and CDR2 YYEEEE come from the germline V gene. There are 18 residues in the CDR3. Full variable domain (remainder filled in from reference TRBV5-6 and TRBJ2-6): DAGVTQSPTHLIKTRGQQVTLRCSPKSGHDTVSWYQQALGQGPQFIFQYYEEEERQRGNFPDRFSGHQFPNYSSELNVNALLLGDSALYLCASSIGVGLGPGANVLTFGAGSRLTVL.

The J gene is TRBJ2-1, the V gene TRBV18; TRBD2 matches 7 bases. V shed 6 bases, J shed 1 base, and the junction held 9 bases outside the gene matches. Germline CDR1 KGHSH, CDR2 LQKENI. This CDR3 is built from 16 residues. CDR3 region: CASSLPERDSYNEQFF. In DNA form, the CDR3 reads TGTGCCAGCTCGCTCCCGGAGCGGGATTCCTACAATGAGCAGTTCTTC.

J is TRBJ1-1 and V is TRBV11-3; D remains ambiguous. CDR1 is SGHNT and CDR2 is YENEEA in the germline V gene. The CDR3 length is 11 residues. The V end lost 2 bases, the J end lost 5 bases, and 3 bases lay between the germline ends. The CDR3 sequence: CASSLSTEAFF. The DNA for the CDR3 is TGTGCCAGCAGCTTATCGACTGAAGCTTTCTTT.

This chain joins TRBV7-9 and TRBJ2-3, with a tentative D call TRBD2 (6 bases). Germline-derived CDR1 and CDR2 are SEHNR and FQNEAQ (reference sequence). The length of the CDR3 is 16 residues. Trimming removed 6 bases at V and 3 bases at J, with 19 bases between. Here the CDR3 DNA reads TGTGCCAGCAGGCCTAGCAGGAGGGCCGTAACAGATACGCAGTATTTT. Translated: CASRPSRRAVTDTQYF.

This clone occurred once. J is TRBJ2-1 and V is TRBV4-1; 10 bases are shared with TRBD2. The CDR3 sequence is 16 residues long. Looked up from germline, CDR1 is MGHRA and CDR2 is YSYEKL. V gave up 0 bases and J gave up 9 bases; unmatched junction bases: 8. The DNA of the CDR3 is TGCGCCAGCAGCCAAGAAGGGACTAGCGTCTCTGCTGAGCAGTTCTTC. Its protein is CASSQEGTSVSAEQFF.